This T cell receptor beta chain originates from a study of blood T cell repertoires in COVID-19. Turning to the study itself: There were acute and convalescent COVID-19 samples, and they came from the United States, Italy and Spain.

In the original analysis: Amplified reference gene primers provided the basis for estimating nucleated cell counts. Profiled with immunoSEQ multiplex PCR; TCRdb holds only in-frame clones, not every one. V and J calls and clone size are copied from that table; D and trimming were computed from the DNA. The sample lists hundreds of thousands of clones, approximately 84% seen once, with 1.5% to 2% in the top ten. The sequencing sample was made of peripheral blood. This TCR was sampled from a woman older than 75 with acute or convalescent COVID-19.

DNA of the CDR3: TGTGCCAGCAGCCCTGACGGACAGTCGGTCTTCTATGGCTACACCTTC. This codes for CASSPDGQSVFYGYTF. The gene calls are TRBV3-1 (or the pseudogene TRBV3-2) and TRBJ1-2; D is perhaps TRBD1 (6 bases). The germline V and J ends were trimmed by 4 bases and 4 bases, with 19 bases remaining between them. Germline CDR1 and CDR2: LGHDT and YNNKEL (reference sequence). The CDR3 totals 16 residues.